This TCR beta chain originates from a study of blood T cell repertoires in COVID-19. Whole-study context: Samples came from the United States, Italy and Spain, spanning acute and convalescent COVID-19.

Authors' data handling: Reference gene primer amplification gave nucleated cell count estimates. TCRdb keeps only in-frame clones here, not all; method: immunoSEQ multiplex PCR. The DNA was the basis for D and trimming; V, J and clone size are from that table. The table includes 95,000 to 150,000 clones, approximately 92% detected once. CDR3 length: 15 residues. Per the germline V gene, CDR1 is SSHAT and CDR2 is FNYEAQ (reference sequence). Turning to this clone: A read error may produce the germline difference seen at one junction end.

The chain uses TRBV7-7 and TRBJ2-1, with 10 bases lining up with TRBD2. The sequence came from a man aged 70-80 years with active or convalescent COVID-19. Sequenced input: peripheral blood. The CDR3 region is CASSLGLAEGNEQFF. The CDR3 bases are TGTGCTAGCAGCCTTGGACTAGCGGAGGGGAATGAGCAGTTCTTC.